This T cell receptor (beta chain) was sequenced during a study of T cells after yellow fever vaccination. This clonotype was counted many times. Its specificity is not known. The study's findings and limits: Contamination of FACS-sorted repertoires by abundant clonotypes from the bulk population could occur.

V lost 10 bases, J lost 0 bases, and 7 bases stayed unmatched. CDR3 length: 16 residues. Germline V CDR1 and CDR2: SGHNT, YYREEE (reference sequence). TCRdb used MiXCR to reprocess the 5' RACE reads, holding one entry per CDR3 protein. The repertoire has approximately 180,000 distinct CDR3 sequences, roughly 6.4% of them found once; the top ten carry roughly 3%. The chain carries TRBV5-4 and TRBJ2-2, with 12 bases aligning to TRBD2. This specimen consisted of CD4+ T cells sorted from PBMCs, obtained on the day of the first yellow fever vaccination. This sequence was found in a man aged 18 to 35 who received the YFV17D yellow fever vaccine. The CDR3 region is CAVLAGGSANTGELFF. CDR3 DNA: TGTGCCGTACTAGCGGGGGGCTCCGCGAACACCGGGGAGCTGTTTTTT. Drawing the rest from reference TRBV5-4 and TRBJ2-2, the complete variable domain is ETGVTQSPTHLIKTRGQQVTLRCSSQSGHNTVSWYQQALGQGPQFIFQYYREEENGRGNFPPRFSGLQFPNYSSELNVNALELDDSALYLCAVLAGGSANTGELFFGEGSRLTVL.